This T cell receptor beta chain was identified during a study of shared clonotypes between healthy human individuals. General study results and limits: Sampling used blood alone; tissue repertoires probably differ.

With respect to this clone: Its target is not known.

Trimming cost V 4 bases and J 6 bases, with 13 bases left between them. This CDR3 has 13 residues. The V gene's germline CDR1 is SGHNT and CDR2 YYREEE (reference sequence). Authors' processing steps: ImmunoSEQ output held junction-only sequences without quality scores, so filtering differed. Produced via immunoSEQ multiplex PCR; TCRdb's table is partial and in-frame only. The V and J calls and clone size were taken over from that table, and D and trimming were inferred from the DNA. The table includes about half a million clones, less than 85% detected once. This chain links TRBV5-4 with TRBJ1-2, with D perhaps matching TRBD1 (6 bases). This sequence was found in a woman in her forties in good health. Some clones in this sample may be carry-over from other donors' samples. Specimen: PBMCs. Here the CDR3 reads CASSQTGIDGYTF. In nucleotides, the CDR3 is TGTGCCAGCAGCCAGACAGGAATCGATGGCTACACCTTC.